Included here is one TCR beta chain sequence, with context. The authors ran a second PCR of about 7 to 11 cycles using a sample-barcoded 5' primer and a J-beta primer mix. TCRdb re-analysed the 5' RACE reads in MiXCR, keeping a single row per CDR3 protein. The table includes about 1.5 million distinct CDR3 sequences, less than 45% detected once. These data belong to a study of blood T cells in healthy people across ages. In germline, CDR1 is DFQATT, CDR2 SNEGSKA (reference sequence). The CDR3 totals 14 residues. V was shortened by 4 bases and J by 2 bases, with 14 bases between the two germline ends. V is TRBV20-1 and J is TRBJ2-5; D is undetermined. The clonotype comes from a woman aged 18 to 35 in good health. Sequences were obtained from blood. This chain's CDR3 is CSATRPVGQETQYF. The CDR3 region has the DNA TGCAGTGCTACCCGACCGGTCGGGCAAGAGACCCAGTACTTC.